Listed below are T cell receptor beta chains from one sample, sequenced in a study of cytomegalovirus exposure and HLA in healthy donors. Repertoires were generated with immunoSEQ multiplex PCR, while TCRdb's copy carries only in-frame clones and drops some. The table lists 90,000 to 120,000 clones, 10% of them singletons. The sequencing input was PBMCs. Every receptor here comes from a man between 35 and 55 years old in good health and CMV-seropositive. The CDR3 runs from the conserved cysteine through the conserved F or W. The order of the fields is clone size, D gene, J gene, V gene, CDR3 length, CDR3 DNA, CDR3 protein. The D gene is left open where the match is weak. Not every row has a clone size; where given, it reads once, few, many or a size class.

>NA|NA|TRBJ1-1|TRBV2|13
TGTGCCAGCAGTGAATATAGTGACACTGAAGCTTTCTTT
CASSEYSDTEAFF
>NA|TRBD1|TRBJ2-3|TRBV2|16
TGTGCCATTCCCCCGAAAAAGGGGGCGCGGGCAGATACGCAGTATTTT
CAIPPKKGARADTQYF
>few|TRBD1|TRBJ2-1|TRBV7-9|15
TGTGCCAGCAGCTTGAGGACAGGGGGTTACAATGAGCAGTTCTTC
CASSLRTGGYNEQFF
>NA|NA|TRBJ2-7|TRBV5-1|13
TGCGCCAGCAGCTTGAGGGGGAACTACGAGCAGTACTTC
CASSLRGNYEQYF
>few|NA|TRBJ2-3|TRBV11-2|17
TGTGCCAGCAGCAGAAATTCCGCAGGGGCGGGCACAGATACGCAGTATTTT
CASSRNSAGAGTDTQYF
>few|TRBD2|TRBJ2-7|TRBV7-9|16
TGTGCCAGCAGCTTAGTAGTAGCGGGGGGTTCCTACGAGCAGTACTTC
CASSLVVAGGSYEQYF
>once|TRBD1|TRBJ2-7|TRBV5-4|14
TGTGCCAGCAGCTTGGAACAGGGGTCCTACGAGCAGTACTTC
CASSLEQGSYEQYF
>NA|NA|TRBJ2-5|TRBV11-2|17
TGTGCCAGCAGCTTAACAGGGCTAGCGGACCGCCAAGAGACCCAGTACTTC
CASSLTGLADRQETQYF
>few|NA|TRBJ2-7|TRBV7-8|11
TGTGCCAGCAGCTTGCAGAGGGAGCAGTACTTC
CASSLQREQYF
>NA|TRBD2|TRBJ2-7|TRBV11-2|15
TGTGCCAGCAGCTTAACTAGCGGGCTCACCTACGAGCAGTACTTC
CASSLTSGLTYEQYF
>few|TRBD1|TRBJ2-7|TRBV15|15
TGTGCCACCAGCAGATCCGGACAGGGATTGGACGAGCAGTACTTC
CATSRSGQGLDEQYF
>NA|TRBD2|TRBJ2-7|TRBV6-1|13
TGTGCCAGCATTAGGCGGGAGAGCTACGAGCAGTACTTC
CASIRRESYEQYF
>NA|NA|TRBJ2-4|TRBV4-1|14
TGCGCCAGCAGCCAAGGAGGACAAAGGAACATTCAGTACTTC
CASSQGGQRNIQYF
>NA|NA|TRBJ2-7|TRBV29-1|13
TGCAGCGTCGGGAATCAACCTCCTTACGAGCAGTACTTC
CSVGNQPPYEQYF
>NA|NA|TRBJ2-7|TRBV27|13
TGTGCCAGCAGTTTAAAAGGGGCCTACGAGCAGTACTTC
CASSLKGAYEQYF
>NA|TRBD2|TRBJ2-5|TRBV28|15
TGTGCCAGCAGCGCCGTAGCGGGAGGGCAAGAGACCCAGTACTTC
CASSAVAGGQETQYF
>few|NA|TRBJ2-1|TRBV27|16
TGTGCCAGCAGTTTAGCCGGGACAAATCCCACCAATGAGCAGTTCTTC
CASSLAGTNPTNEQFF